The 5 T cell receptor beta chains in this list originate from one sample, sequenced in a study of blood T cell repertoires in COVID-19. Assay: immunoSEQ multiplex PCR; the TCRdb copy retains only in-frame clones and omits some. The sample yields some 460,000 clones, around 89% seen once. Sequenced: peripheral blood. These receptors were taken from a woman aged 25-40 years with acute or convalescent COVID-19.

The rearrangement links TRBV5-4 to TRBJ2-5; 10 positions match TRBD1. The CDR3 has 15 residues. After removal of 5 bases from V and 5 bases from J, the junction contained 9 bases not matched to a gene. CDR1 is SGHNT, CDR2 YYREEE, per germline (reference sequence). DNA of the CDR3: TGTGCCAGCAGTTTTAGACAGGGGGCTACGGAGACCCAGTACTTC. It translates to CASSFRQGATETQYF.

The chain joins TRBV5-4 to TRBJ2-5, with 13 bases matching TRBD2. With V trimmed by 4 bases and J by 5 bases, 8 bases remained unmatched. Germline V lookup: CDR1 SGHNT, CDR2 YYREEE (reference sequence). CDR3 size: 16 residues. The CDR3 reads CASSEGTSGAWETQYF. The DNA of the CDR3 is TGTGCCAGCAGCGAGGGGACTAGCGGGGCGTGGGAGACCCAGTACTTC.

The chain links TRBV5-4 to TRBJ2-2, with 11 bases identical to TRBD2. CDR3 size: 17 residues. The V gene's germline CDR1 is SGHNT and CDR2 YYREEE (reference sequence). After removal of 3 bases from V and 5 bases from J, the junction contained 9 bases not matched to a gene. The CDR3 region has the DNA TGTGCCAGCAGCTCAAATAGCGGGGGGGCCGGGACCGGGGAGCTGTTTTTT. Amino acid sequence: CASSSNSGGAGTGELFF.

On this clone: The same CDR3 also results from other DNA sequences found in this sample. CDR3 sequence (DNA): TGCAGCGCACCTGACAGGGCGGGAGGCTACACCTTC. This sequence encodes CSAPDRAGGYTF. V is TRBV29-1 and J is TRBJ1-2; 7 bases are shared with TRBD1. There are 12 residues in the CDR3. CDR1 is SQVTM and CDR2 is ANQGSEA in the germline V gene. Trimming removed 7 bases from V and 8 bases from J; junction bases left unmatched: 10.

CDR3 sequence reads: CASSTTGLAVVYEQYF. The CDR3, as DNA: TGTGCCAGTAGTACGACCGGACTAGCCGTAGTCTACGAGCAGTACTTC. The gene calls are TRBV19 and TRBJ2-7; the match to TRBD2 covers 8 bases. Looked up from germline, CDR1 is LNHDA and CDR2 is SQIVND (reference sequence). This CDR3 has 16 amino acids. J gave up 3 bases and V 4 bases, and 11 bases lay outside the gene matches.